This TCR beta chain was identified during a study of T cell changes during pregnancy in multiple sclerosis (dated by TCRdb to between 2017 and 2020). Regarding the study in general: The study examined how the T cell repertoire changed over the course of pregnancy in women with multiple sclerosis.

In the case of this clone: Which antigen it targets is not known. No base quality information exists; no much larger clone differs at one position.

The germline V gene (reference sequence) provides CDR1 MNHEY and CDR2 SMNVEV. Deletion took 3 bases off V and 6 bases off J, with a span of 9 bases between the germline ends. The CDR3 holds 13 amino acids from the cysteine to the phenylalanine. Only the CDR3 DNA is retained, 39 bases long and in frame from the first base. Library generation was performed with the immunoSEQ multiplex PCR assay. TCRdb holds this immuneACCESS table with in-frame rearrangements only. Some clones are missing; in checked studies, unresolved V genes explain under half, and the rest has no known cause. The sample table lists about 20,000 clones, 89% of them with a count of one. Approximately 7.5% of the sample comes from the top ten.

This clonotype was sampled from a female donor in good health, enrolled as a control in a pregnancy study. The input for sequencing was CD8+ T cells from peripheral blood mononuclear cells, taken in the second trimester of pregnancy. The rearranged segments are TRBV27 and TRBJ1-5; perhaps TRBD1 is the D gene, with 5 bases matching. The CDR3 in this case is CASSFYRGQPQHF. The nucleotides read TGTGCCAGCAGTTTTTATAGGGGTCAGCCCCAGCATTTT.